The 18 T cell receptor beta chains in this list originate from one sample, sequenced in a study of blood T cell repertoires in COVID-19. Method: immunoSEQ multiplex PCR; TCRdb's copy keeps in-frame clones and lacks some. The sample lists a few hundred thousand clones, roughly nine tenths seen once, with over 8.5% in the top ten. Sequenced: peripheral blood. The receptors stem from a woman under 40 with COVID-19, enrolled during active disease.

V is TRBV25-1 and J is TRBJ1-1, with D unclear. Germline-derived CDR1 and CDR2 are MGHDK and SYGVNS. Deletions cut 4 bases from V and 0 bases from J, with 12 bases between. The CDR3 totals 15 residues. As DNA, the CDR3 is TGTGCCAGCAGTGCGGATGGGCCTATGAACACTGAAGCTTTCTTT. Translating it yields CASSADGPMNTEAFF.

In nucleotides, the CDR3 is TGTGCCAGCAGCTTAGGCCGACAGGAGAGTCTCTATAATTCACCCCTCCACTTT. It is translated as CASSLGRQESLYNSPLHF. The chain uses TRBV7-9 and TRBJ1-6; TRBD1 might be the D (6 bases). Trimming removed 1 base from V and 3 bases from J, with 16 bases in between. The CDR3 covers 18 residues. Germline V gene lookup returns CDR1 SEHNR and CDR2 FQNEAQ (reference sequence).

The chain has TRBV29-1 and TRBJ1-2; 8 bases map to TRBD1. CDR1 is SQVTM and CDR2 is ANQGSEA in the germline V gene. The CDR3 loop spans 15 amino acids. J gave up 8 bases and V 6 bases, and 17 bases lay outside the gene matches. CDR3 sequence: CSVITQGARGEGYTF. The DNA for the CDR3 is TGCAGCGTCATAACCCAGGGGGCGCGGGGCGAGGGCTACACCTTC. The full variable domain, rest sourced from reference TRBV29-1 and TRBJ1-2, is SAVISQKPSRDICQRGTSLTIQCQVDSQVTMMFWYRQQPGQSLTLIATANQGSEATYESGFVIDKFPISRPNLTFSTLTVSNMSPEDSSIYLCSVITQGARGEGYTFGSGTRLTVV.

The chain joins TRBV5-1 to TRBJ1-3, with 9 bases lining up with TRBD1. CDR1 and CDR2 (germline): SGHRS, YFSETQ. This CDR3 region has 15 residues. Trimming removed 4 bases from V and 2 bases from J; junction bases left unmatched: 4. The chain's CDR3 is CASSGTGSAGNTIYF. As DNA, the CDR3 is TGCGCCAGCAGCGGGACAGGGTCGGCTGGAAACACCATATATTTT.

The genes are TRBV20-1 and TRBJ2-1, with TRBD2 matching over 9 bases. CDR1 and CDR2 (germline): DFQATT, SNEGSKA (reference sequence). The CDR3 sequence is 16 residues long. J was trimmed by 4 bases and V by 3 bases; bases with no gene match: 10. The CDR3 DNA follows: TGCAGTGCTAGTCGCGTCGTAGCGGGGGTTTACAATGAGCAGTTCTTC. It encodes CSASRVVAGVYNEQFF.

The chain carries TRBV4-1 and TRBJ1-5, with D unresolved. Germline loops: CDR1 MGHRA, CDR2 YSYEKL. The CDR3 length is 18 residues. V was cut by 1 base and J by 3 bases, with 19 bases left in between. CDR3 in amino acids: CASSQVFGGHPHNQPQHF. CDR3 in DNA: TGCGCCAGCAGCCAAGTCTTTGGTGGGCATCCCCACAATCAGCCCCAGCATTTT.

This clone was seen only once. This chain links TRBV3-1 (or the pseudogene TRBV3-2) with TRBJ2-5; perhaps TRBD1 as D (6 bases). Germline V lookup: CDR1 LGHDT, CDR2 YNNKEL (reference sequence). The CDR3 length is 15 residues. V dropped 5 bases and J dropped 5 bases, with 18 bases sitting between them. The CDR3 loop reads CASSVRDHREETQYF. CDR3 DNA: TGTGCCAGCAGCGTCCGGGACCACAGGGAGGAGACCCAGTACTTC.

This clone occurred once. The chain links TRBV10-3 to TRBJ1-5; D gene ambiguous. The CDR3 loop spans 14 amino acids. The germline V gene has CDR1 ENHRY and CDR2 SYGVKD. V lost 3 bases and J 0 bases, leaving 6 bases between the germline ends. CDR3 nucleotide sequence: TGTGCCATCAGTGATCAGAATAGCAATCAGCCCCAGCATTTT. Its translation is CAISDQNSNQPQHF.

The chain employs TRBV12-3 or TRBV12-4 and TRBJ1-5, with D tentatively TRBD1 (6 bases). The V end lost 6 bases, the J end lost 3 bases, and 9 bases lay between the germline ends. This CDR3 has 13 residues. CDR3 nucleotide sequence: TGTGCCAGCAGCGGGACAAACAATCAGCCCCAGCATTTT. This codes for CASSGTNNQPQHF.

The chain joins TRBV5-4 to TRBJ1-2, with D hard to call. CDR1 and CDR2 from the germline V gene are SGHNT and YYREEE (reference sequence). V gave up 0 bases and J gave up 2 bases, with 14 bases separating them. This CDR3 spans 16 amino acids. CDR3 coding DNA: TGTGCCAGCAGCTTGGTTCCGGACGGGAAAAACTATGGCTACACCTTC. Its translation: CASSLVPDGKNYGYTF. Full variable domain (rest looked up from reference TRBV5-4 and TRBJ1-2): ETGVTQSPTHLIKTRGQQVTLRCSSQSGHNTVSWYQQALGQGPQFIFQYYREEENGRGNFPPRFSGLQFPNYSSELNVNALELDDSALYLCASSLVPDGKNYGYTFGSGTRLTVV.

This chain connects TRBV3-1 (or the pseudogene TRBV3-2) to TRBJ2-5, with 7 bases aligning to TRBD1. CDR3 length: 14 residues. The germline V gene has CDR1 LGHDT and CDR2 YNNKEL (reference sequence). Trimming removed 3 bases from V and 4 bases from J; junction bases left unmatched: 5. CDR3 loop: CASSQTGSGETQYF. Here the CDR3 DNA reads TGTGCCAGCAGCCAGACAGGGTCCGGAGAGACCCAGTACTTC.

CDR3 DNA sequence: TGTGCCAGCAGTGACTTCTCGCCGGGGGGGGAACCCGTGAGCTCCTACAATGAGCAGTTCTTC. Translating it yields CASSDFSPGGEPVSSYNEQFF. The rearrangement joins TRBV6-4 to TRBJ2-1; 8 bases line up with TRBD2. This CDR3 spans 21 amino acids. The germline V gene encodes CDR1 MRHNA and CDR2 SNTAGT. V lost 1 base, J lost 0 bases, and 17 bases stayed unmatched.

This clone was observed a few times. V usage is TRBV6-4 and J usage is TRBJ2-3; tentatively, D is TRBD2 (6 bases). Germline V gene data show CDR1 as MRHNA and CDR2 as SNTAGT. V gave up 6 bases and J gave up 2 bases, with 9 bases separating them. The CDR3 runs to 13 residues. CDR3 in amino acids: CASSERVTDTQYF. CDR3 in DNA: TGTGCCAGCAGCGAGCGGGTCACAGATACGCAGTATTTT.

This chain joins TRBV5-1 and TRBJ1-1; 9 bases map to TRBD1. The junction had 2 bases not matched to a gene; V was cut back by 4 bases and J by 4 bases. CDR3 length: 13 amino acids. Germline lookup yields CDR1 SGHRS and CDR2 YFSETQ. The CDR3 region is CASSMTGGTEAFF. The CDR3 DNA follows: TGCGCCAGCAGCATGACAGGGGGCACTGAAGCTTTCTTT.

V usage is TRBV14 and J usage is TRBJ1-1; tentatively, D is TRBD1 (5 bases). CDR1 is SGHDN and CDR2 is FVKESK in the germline V gene. The CDR3 contains 16 residues. With 3 bases removed from V and 5 bases from J, the gap between germline ends came to 19 bases. Written as DNA, the CDR3 is TGTGCCAGCAGCCATCGAACGGGTCCGGGGGTAACTGAAGCTTTCTTT. Protein: CASSHRTGPGVTEAFF.

The V gene is TRBV6-5, the J gene TRBJ2-2; TRBD2 might be the D (6 bases). Germline CDR1 reads MNHEY; CDR2 reads SVGAGI. V shed 5 bases and J shed 5 bases, with 12 bases lying between them. CDR3 length equals 14 residues. CDR3: CASSKTGGTGELFF. The CDR3 nucleotides read TGTGCCAGCAGTAAGACCGGGGGAACCGGGGAGCTGTTTTTT.

This clone was observed once. The rearrangement uses TRBV5-6 and TRBJ1-2, with D unresolved. Trimming left V 0 bases short and J 1 base short, with 10 bases between. CDR1 and CDR2 from the germline V gene are SGHDT and YYEEEE. This CDR3 is 15 amino acids long. The CDR3 region has the DNA TGTGCCAGCAGCTTGGGGGCCAGTAATAACTATGGCTACACCTTC. Protein sequence: CASSLGASNNYGYTF.

The chain joins TRBV18 to TRBJ2-1; 7 bases are a match to TRBD2. This CDR3 is 15 amino acids long. J lost 5 bases, V lost 3 bases, and 7 bases had no gene match. CDR1 is KGHSH, CDR2 LQKENI, per germline. The CDR3: CASSPGPGGNNEQFF. CDR3 bases: TGTGCCAGCTCACCGGGACCCGGGGGGAACAATGAGCAGTTCTTC.